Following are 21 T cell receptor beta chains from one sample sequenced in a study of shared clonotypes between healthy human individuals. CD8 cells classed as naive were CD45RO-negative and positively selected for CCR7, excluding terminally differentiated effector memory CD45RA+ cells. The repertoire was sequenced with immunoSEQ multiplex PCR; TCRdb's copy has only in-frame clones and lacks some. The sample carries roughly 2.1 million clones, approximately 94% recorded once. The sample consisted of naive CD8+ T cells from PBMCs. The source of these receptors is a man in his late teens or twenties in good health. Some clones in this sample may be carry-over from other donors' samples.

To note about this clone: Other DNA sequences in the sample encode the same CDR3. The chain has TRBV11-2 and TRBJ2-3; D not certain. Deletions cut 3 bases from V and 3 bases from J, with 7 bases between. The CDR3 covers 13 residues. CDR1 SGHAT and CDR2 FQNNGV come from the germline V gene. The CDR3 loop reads CASSLGGTDTQYF. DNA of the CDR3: TGTGCCAGCAGCTTGGGTGGGACAGATACGCAGTATTTT.

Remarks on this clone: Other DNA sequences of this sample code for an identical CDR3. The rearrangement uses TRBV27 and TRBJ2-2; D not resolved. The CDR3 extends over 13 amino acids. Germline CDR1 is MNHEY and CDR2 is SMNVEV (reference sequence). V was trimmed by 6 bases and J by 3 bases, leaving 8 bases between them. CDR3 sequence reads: CASSLLYTGELFF. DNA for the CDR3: TGTGCCAGCAGCCTCCTTTACACCGGGGAGCTGTTTTTT.

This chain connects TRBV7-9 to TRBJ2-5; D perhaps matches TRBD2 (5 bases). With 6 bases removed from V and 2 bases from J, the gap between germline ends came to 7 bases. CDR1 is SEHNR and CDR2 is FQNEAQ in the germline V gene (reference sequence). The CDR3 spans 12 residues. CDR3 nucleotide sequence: TGTGCCAGCAGGTCGGGGCAAGAGACCCAGTACTTC. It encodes CASRSGQETQYF.

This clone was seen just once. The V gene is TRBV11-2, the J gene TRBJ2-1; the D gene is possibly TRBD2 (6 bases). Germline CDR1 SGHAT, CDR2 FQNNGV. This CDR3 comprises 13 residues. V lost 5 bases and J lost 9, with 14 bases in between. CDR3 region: CASSRLVWAEQFF. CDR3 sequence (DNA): TGTGCCAGCAGCCGACTAGTCTGGGCTGAGCAGTTCTTC.

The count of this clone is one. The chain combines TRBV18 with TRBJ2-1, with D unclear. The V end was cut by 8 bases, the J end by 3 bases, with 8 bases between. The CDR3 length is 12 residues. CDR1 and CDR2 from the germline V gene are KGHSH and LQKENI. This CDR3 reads CASLSLYNEQFF. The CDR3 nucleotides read TGTGCCAGCCTGTCCCTCTACAATGAGCAGTTCTTC.

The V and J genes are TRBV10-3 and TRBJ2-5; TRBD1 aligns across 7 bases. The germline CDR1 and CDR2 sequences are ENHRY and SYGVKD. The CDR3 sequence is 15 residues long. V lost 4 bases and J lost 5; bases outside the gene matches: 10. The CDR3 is CAISATDRDLETQYF. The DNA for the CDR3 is TGTGCCATCAGTGCAACCGACAGGGACCTTGAGACCCAGTACTTC.

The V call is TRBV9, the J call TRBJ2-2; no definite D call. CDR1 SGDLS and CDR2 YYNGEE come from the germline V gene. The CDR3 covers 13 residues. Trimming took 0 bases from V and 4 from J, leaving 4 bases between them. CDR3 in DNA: TGTGCCAGCAGCGTAGCTATCACCGGGGAGCTGTTTTTT. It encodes CASSVAITGELFF. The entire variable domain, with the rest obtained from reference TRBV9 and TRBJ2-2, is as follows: DSGVTQTPKHLITATGQRVTLRCSPRSGDLSVYWYQQSLDQGLQFLIQYYNGEERAKGNILERFSAQQFPDLHSELNLSSLELGDSALYFCASSVAITGELFFGEGSRLTVL.

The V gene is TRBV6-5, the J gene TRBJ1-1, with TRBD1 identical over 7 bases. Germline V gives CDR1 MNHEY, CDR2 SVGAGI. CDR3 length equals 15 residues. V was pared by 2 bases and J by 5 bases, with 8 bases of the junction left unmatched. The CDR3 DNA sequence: TGTGCCAGCAGTTACCGGCGGACAGGCAGTACTGAAGCTTTCTTT. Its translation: CASSYRRTGSTEAFF.

The CDR3 protein is CASSQAPVGPYNEQFF. CDR3 nucleotides: TGCGCCAGCAGCCAAGCCCCCGTTGGACCCTACAATGAGCAGTTCTTC. This chain uses TRBV4-3 with TRBJ2-1; D not resolved. This CDR3 is 16 amino acids long. Germline lookup yields CDR1 LGHNA and CDR2 YSLEER. V was pared by 1 base and J by 2 bases, with 12 bases between.

In DNA form, the CDR3 reads TGTGCCACCCGACGGGACACCCTACTGGAGACCCAGTACTTC. It translates to CATRRDTLLETQYF. The rearrangement joins TRBV10-3 to TRBJ2-5; D might be TRBD1 (6 bases). The CDR3 has 14 residues. Germline V gene sequence: CDR1 ENHRY, CDR2 SYGVKD. V was trimmed by 10 bases and J by 5 bases, leaving 20 bases between them.

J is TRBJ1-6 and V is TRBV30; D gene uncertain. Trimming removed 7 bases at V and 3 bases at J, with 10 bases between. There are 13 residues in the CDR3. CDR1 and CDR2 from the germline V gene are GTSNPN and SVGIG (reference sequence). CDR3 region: CAFQSGYNSPLHF. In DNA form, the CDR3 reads TGTGCCTTCCAGAGCGGCTATAATTCACCCCTCCACTTT.

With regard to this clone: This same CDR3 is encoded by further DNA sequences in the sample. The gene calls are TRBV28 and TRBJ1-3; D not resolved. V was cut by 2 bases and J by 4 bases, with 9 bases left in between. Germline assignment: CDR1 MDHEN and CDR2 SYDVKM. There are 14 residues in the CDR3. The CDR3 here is CASSLGISGNTIYF. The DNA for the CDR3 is TGTGCCAGCAGTTTAGGTATCTCGGGAAACACCATATATTTT. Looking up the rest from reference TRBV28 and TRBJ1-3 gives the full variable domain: DVKVTQSSRYLVKRTGEKVFLECVQDMDHENMFWYRQDPGLGLRLIYFSYDVKMKEKGDIPEGYSVSREKKERFSLILESASTNQTSMYLCASSLGISGNTIYFGEGSWLTVV.

CDR3 loop: CASRAPLRVGEQFF. The CDR3 DNA reads as TGTGCCAGCAGAGCTCCCCTCAGGGTTGGTGAGCAGTTCTTC. This sequence joins TRBV27 and TRBJ2-1; tentatively, D is TRBD1 (5 bases). The CDR3 runs 14 residues. Germline-derived CDR1 and CDR2 are MNHEY and SMNVEV (reference sequence). Trimming took 6 bases from V and 9 from J, leaving 18 bases between them.

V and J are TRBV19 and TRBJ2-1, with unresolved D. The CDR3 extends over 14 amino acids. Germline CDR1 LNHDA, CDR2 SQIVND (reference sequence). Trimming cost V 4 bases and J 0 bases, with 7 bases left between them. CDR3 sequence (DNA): TGTGCCAGTAGTAGGGCGGCCTCCTACAATGAGCAGTTCTTC. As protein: CASSRAASYNEQFF.

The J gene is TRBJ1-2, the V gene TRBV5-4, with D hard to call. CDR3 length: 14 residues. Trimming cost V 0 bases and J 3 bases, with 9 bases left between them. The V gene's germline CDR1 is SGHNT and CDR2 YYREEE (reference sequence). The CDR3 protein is CASSLDRGHYGYTF. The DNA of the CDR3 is TGTGCCAGCAGCTTGGACAGAGGCCACTATGGCTACACCTTC.

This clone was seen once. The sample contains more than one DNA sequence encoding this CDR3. CDR3 coding DNA: TGTGCCATCAGTGAGTCGCGGTACGAGCAGTACTTC. This encodes CAISESRYEQYF. J is TRBJ2-7 and V is TRBV10-3; D is unresolved. Germline V gene data show CDR1 as ENHRY and CDR2 as SYGVKD. V lost 0 bases to trimming and J lost 4 bases, with 4 bases between them. The CDR3 runs to 12 residues.

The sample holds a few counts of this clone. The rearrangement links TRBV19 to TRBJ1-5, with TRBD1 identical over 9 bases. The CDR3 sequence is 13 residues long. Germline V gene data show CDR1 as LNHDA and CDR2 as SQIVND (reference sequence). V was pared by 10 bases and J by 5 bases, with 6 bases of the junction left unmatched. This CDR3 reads CATTGGADQPQHF. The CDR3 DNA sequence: TGTGCCACCACAGGGGGCGCAGATCAGCCCCAGCATTTT. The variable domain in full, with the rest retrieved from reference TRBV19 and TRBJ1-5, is DGGITQSPKYLFRKEGQNVTLSCEQNLNHDAMYWYRQDPGQGLRLIYYSQIVNDFQKGDIAEGYSVSREKKESFPLTVTSAQKNPTAFYLCATTGGADQPQHFGDGTRLSIL.

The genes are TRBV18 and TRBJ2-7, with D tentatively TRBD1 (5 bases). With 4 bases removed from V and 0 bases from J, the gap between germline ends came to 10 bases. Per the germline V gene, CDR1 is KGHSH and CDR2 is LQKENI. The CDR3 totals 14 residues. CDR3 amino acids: CASSLGDSSYEQYF. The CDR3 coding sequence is TGTGCCAGCTCACTCGGCGACAGCTCCTACGAGCAGTACTTC.

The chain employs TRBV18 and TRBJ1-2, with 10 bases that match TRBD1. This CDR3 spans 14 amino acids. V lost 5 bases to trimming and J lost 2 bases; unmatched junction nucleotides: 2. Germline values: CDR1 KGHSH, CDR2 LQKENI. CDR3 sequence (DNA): TGTGCCAGCTCAGTGGACAGGGGGAACTATGGCTACACCTTC. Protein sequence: CASSVDRGNYGYTF. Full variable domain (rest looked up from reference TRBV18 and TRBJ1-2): NAGVMQNPRHLVRRRGQEARLRCSPMKGHSHVYWYRQLPEEGLKFMVYLQKENIIDESGMPKERFSAEFPKEGPSILRIQQVVRGDSAAYFCASSVDRGNYGYTFGSGTRLTVV.

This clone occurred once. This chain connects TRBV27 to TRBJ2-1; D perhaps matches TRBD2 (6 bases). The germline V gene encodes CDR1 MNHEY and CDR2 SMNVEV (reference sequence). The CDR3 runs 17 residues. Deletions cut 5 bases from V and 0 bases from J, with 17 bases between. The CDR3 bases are TGTGCCAGCAGTAGAATTTGGAGGGAGAACTCCTACAATGAGCAGTTCTTC. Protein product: CASSRIWRENSYNEQFF.

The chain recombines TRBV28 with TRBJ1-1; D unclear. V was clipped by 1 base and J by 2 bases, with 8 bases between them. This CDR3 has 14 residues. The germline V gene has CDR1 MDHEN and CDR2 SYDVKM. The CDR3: CASSLYKINTEAFF. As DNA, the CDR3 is TGTGCCAGCAGTTTATACAAGATTAACACTGAAGCTTTCTTT.